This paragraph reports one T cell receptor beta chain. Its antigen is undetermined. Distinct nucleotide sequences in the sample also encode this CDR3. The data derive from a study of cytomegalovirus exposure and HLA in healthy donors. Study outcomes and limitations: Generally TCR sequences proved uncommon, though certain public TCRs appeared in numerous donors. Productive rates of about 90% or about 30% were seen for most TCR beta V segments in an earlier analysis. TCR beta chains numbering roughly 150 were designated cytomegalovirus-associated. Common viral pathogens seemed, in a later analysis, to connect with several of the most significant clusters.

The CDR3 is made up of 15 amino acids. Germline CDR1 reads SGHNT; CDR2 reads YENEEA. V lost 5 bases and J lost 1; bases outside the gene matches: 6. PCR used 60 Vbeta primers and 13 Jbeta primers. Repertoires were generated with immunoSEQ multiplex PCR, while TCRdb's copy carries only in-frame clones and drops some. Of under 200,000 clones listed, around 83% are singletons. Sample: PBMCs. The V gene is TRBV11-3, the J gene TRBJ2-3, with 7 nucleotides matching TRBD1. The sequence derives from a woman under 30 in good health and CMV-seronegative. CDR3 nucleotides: TGTGCCAGCAGCCCGGGACAGCTCCGCACAGATACGCAGTATTTT. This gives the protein CASSPGQLRTDTQYF. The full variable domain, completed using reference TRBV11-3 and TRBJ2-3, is EAGVVQSPRYKIIEKKQPVAFWCNPISGHNTLYWYLQNLGQGPELLIRYENEEAVDDSQLPKDRFSAERLKGVDSTLKIQPAELGDSAVYLCASSPGQLRTDTQYFGPGTRLTVL.